This TCR beta chain was identified during a study of T cell repertoires in cytomegalovirus infection. For the study at large: Both a matching HLA type and CMV infection were indicated by public TCR beta signatures.

Notes on the study in general: HLA-C-restricted CMV-specific TCR beta clonotypes prevailed in the ex vivo response.

The CDR3 spans 14 residues. CDR1 and CDR2 (germline): SGHTA, FQGNSA. Germline trimming cut 7 bases from V and 4 bases from J; bases unmatched to any gene: 6. Concerning this clonotype itself: Its antigen is unidentified.

MiXCR, run by TCRdb on the reads, gives a single entry per CDR3 protein. The sample holds fewer than 650,000 distinct CDR3 sequences; 40% are singletons and the top ten take 48%. V gene TRBV7-2 combines with J gene TRBJ2-2; 7 nucleotides agree with TRBD2. The receptor was isolated from a human donor in good health (CMV status not recorded). Some clones in this sample may be carry-over from other donors' samples. The source material was cultured PBMCs, sampled from culture after CMV antigen stimulation. The CDR3 DNA reads TGTGCCAGCACCGCGGGAGTGAGCACCGGGGAGCTGTTTTTT. Its protein is CASTAGVSTGELFF.